The clone carrying this TCR beta chain has a handful of counts. The sample belongs to a study of blood T cell repertoires in COVID-19. Across the study: Samples taken during acute and convalescent COVID-19 were collected in the United States, Italy and Spain. Nucleic acid was either cDNA or gDNA, and it came from T cells, B-cell-depleted T cells, or PBMCs.

Per the original data handling: Using reference gene primer amplification, nucleated cell counts were estimated. The repertoire was sequenced with immunoSEQ multiplex PCR; TCRdb's copy has only in-frame clones and lacks some. V, J and clone size are taken as reported in that table, and D and trimming were inferred from the DNA itself. The data show 110,000 to 150,000 clones, around three quarters seen once. Deletions cut 1 base from V and 5 bases from J, with 9 bases between. The CDR3 has 13 residues. Germline lookup yields CDR1 SGHAT and CDR2 FQNNGV. V gene TRBV11-2 combines with J gene TRBJ2-7; D is unclear. The sequenced sample consisted of peripheral blood. This receptor was identified in a man between 60 and 75 years old with acute or convalescent COVID-19. The chain's CDR3 is CASSLAGIDEQYF. For the CDR3, the DNA is TGTGCCAGCAGCTTAGCGGGTATTGACGAGCAGTACTTC.